These 20 T cell receptor beta chains share one sample of origin, sequenced in a study of blood T cell repertoires in COVID-19. TCRdb's copy holds only in-frame clones and misses some; the assay was immunoSEQ multiplex PCR. The table records tens of thousands of clones, more than 75% of them present only once. The sequenced sample was peripheral blood. These receptor sequences come from an older woman with acute or convalescent COVID-19.

A single count supports this clone. The rearrangement joins TRBV4-3 to TRBJ2-1; 10 positions agree with TRBD2. The CDR3 loop spans 19 amino acids. V dropped 0 bases and J dropped 2; count of bases not matched to a gene: 10. Germline V gene data show CDR1 as LGHNA and CDR2 as YSLEER. The CDR3 region is CASSQDRPSGRGAYNEQFF. For the CDR3, the DNA is TGCGCCAGCAGCCAAGATAGGCCTAGCGGGAGAGGGGCCTACAATGAGCAGTTCTTC.

This chain uses TRBV5-1 with TRBJ2-5; 7 nucleotides line up with TRBD2. The CDR3 has 13 amino acids. Germline V lookup: CDR1 SGHRS, CDR2 YFSETQ. The junction had 5 bases not matched to a gene; V was cut back by 4 bases and J by 5 bases. In DNA form, the CDR3 reads TGCGCCAGCAGCCGGGAGGCCAGGGAGACCCAGTACTTC. Translating gives CASSREARETQYF.

The rearrangement joins TRBV15 to TRBJ1-6, with TRBD1 matching over 8 bases. V shed 5 bases, J shed 9 bases, and the junction held 12 bases outside the gene matches. Germline V CDR1 and CDR2: LNHNV, YYDKDF (reference sequence). The CDR3 runs 16 residues. CDR3 region: CATSVGQGRLGSPLHF. The DNA for the CDR3 is TGTGCCACCAGCGTTGGACAGGGACGTCTCGGTTCACCCCTCCACTTT.

This chain uses TRBV3-1 (or the pseudogene TRBV3-2) with TRBJ2-1; 10 positions match TRBD2. The CDR3 contains 16 residues. CDR1 and CDR2 (germline): LGHDT, YNNKEL (reference sequence). V shed 2 bases and J 6 bases; nucleotides not matched to a gene: 7. The CDR3 loop reads CASSQIAGGRRNEQFF. DNA of the CDR3: TGTGCCAGCAGCCAAATAGCGGGGGGTCGGCGCAATGAGCAGTTCTTC.

J is TRBJ2-5 and V is TRBV4-2; TRBD2 is a possible D gene (6 bases). The germline V and J ends were trimmed by 0 bases and 11 bases, with 13 bases remaining between them. The CDR3 consists of 13 residues. CDR1 is LGHNA, CDR2 YNFKEQ, per germline. CDR3 in DNA: TGTGCCAGCAGCCAAGAAACTACACTAGCACAGTACTTC. Translation gives CASSQETTLAQYF.

This chain uses TRBV6-1 with TRBJ2-5; tentative D call: TRBD1 (6 bases). Germline CDR1 reads MNHNS; CDR2 reads SASEGT. The CDR3 covers 17 residues. The germline V and J ends were trimmed by 6 bases and 1 base, with 21 bases remaining between them. The CDR3 loop reads CASREMTGTNFQETQYF. DNA for the CDR3: TGTGCCAGCAGAGAAATGACCGGGACAAATTTCCAAGAGACCCAGTACTTC.

The CDR3 loop reads CASSPLSVGEQYV. DNA of the CDR3: TGTGCCAGCAGCCCCCTAAGCGTTGGCGAGCAGTACGTC. The J gene is TRBJ2-7, the V gene TRBV7-8; D ambiguous. Germline-derived CDR1 and CDR2 are SGHVS and FQNEAQ. V lost 5 bases, J lost 6 bases, and 14 bases lay in between. This CDR3 region has 13 residues.

V and J are TRBV7-2 and TRBJ1-5; D gene uncertain. Trimming pared 2 bases from V and 7 bases from J, leaving 12 bases between. The CDR3 is made up of 14 amino acids. The germline V gene has CDR1 SGHTA and CDR2 FQGNSA. The CDR3 is CASSLSPGGQPQHF. CDR3 bases: TGTGCCAGCAGCTTAAGTCCTGGCGGGCAGCCCCAGCATTTT.

The gene calls are TRBV5-1 and TRBJ1-1; D unclear. The CDR3 is made up of 14 amino acids. Germline V gene sequence: CDR1 SGHRS, CDR2 YFSETQ. Between the trimmed V and J ends, which lost 0 bases and 3 bases, there was a span of 9 bases. CDR3 residues: CASSLGQAYTEAFF. Here the CDR3 DNA reads TGCGCCAGCAGCTTGGGGCAGGCCTACACTGAAGCTTTCTTT.

The gene calls are TRBV6-5 and TRBJ1-3; the match to TRBD1 covers 8 bases. Germline assignment: CDR1 MNHEY and CDR2 SVGAGI. CDR3 length equals 15 residues. After removal of 5 bases from V and 0 bases from J, the junction contained 3 bases not matched to a gene. The CDR3 nucleotides are TGTGCCAGCAGTCTACAGGGGGGCTCTGGAAACACCATATATTTT. Translated: CASSLQGGSGNTIYF.

The table lists this clone with a few counts. The rearrangement links TRBV19 to TRBJ2-3; 9 bases are shared with TRBD2. This CDR3 spans 17 amino acids. Germline V CDR1 and CDR2: LNHDA, SQIVND (reference sequence). With 5 bases clipped from V and 2 bases from J, the junction kept 11 bases outside the gene matches. CDR3 DNA: TGTGCCAGTAGTTCACCAGCCGGGACTAGCTTCACAGATACGCAGTATTTT. The encoded protein is CASSSPAGTSFTDTQYF.

This clone showed up just once. The rearrangement joins TRBV10-3 to TRBJ2-1; TRBD2 agrees at 9 bases. This CDR3 comprises 14 residues. Germline V gene sequence: CDR1 ENHRY, CDR2 SYGVKD. With 8 bases clipped from V and 8 bases from J, the junction kept 10 bases outside the gene matches. This CDR3 is CAIRSSGIGDEQFF. CDR3 in DNA: TGTGCCATCCGGTCTAGCGGGATCGGGGATGAGCAGTTCTTC.

The V gene is TRBV9, the J gene TRBJ1-5; possible D gene TRBD1, 6 bases. The germline V gene has CDR1 SGDLS and CDR2 YYNGEE. Trimming removed 2 bases at V and 7 bases at J, with 13 bases between. CDR3 length: 14 residues. The CDR3 loop reads CASSVYRVRQPQHF. CDR3 nucleotide sequence: TGTGCCAGCAGCGTGTACAGGGTACGGCAGCCCCAGCATTTT. The full variable domain, in which reference TRBV9 and TRBJ1-5 provide the parts outside the CDR3, is DSGVTQTPKHLITATGQRVTLRCSPRSGDLSVYWYQQSLDQGLQFLIQYYNGEERAKGNILERFSAQQFPDLHSELNLSSLELGDSALYFCASSVYRVRQPQHFGDGTRLSIL.

This clone was seen more than once but under ten times. V usage is TRBV10-3 and J usage is TRBJ1-3; weak D call: TRBD1 (5 bases). CDR3 length equals 17 residues. V lost 10 bases to trimming and J lost 0 bases, with 22 bases between them. CDR1 ENHRY and CDR2 SYGVKD come from the germline V gene. The CDR3 here is CATSVGVRAISGNTIYF. The CDR3 DNA sequence: TGTGCCACCTCGGTGGGCGTCAGGGCGATCTCTGGAAACACCATATATTTT.

The chain uses TRBV6-5 and TRBJ2-4; 7 bases agree with TRBD1. With 4 bases clipped from V and 5 bases from J, the junction kept 8 bases outside the gene matches. The germline V gene encodes CDR1 MNHEY and CDR2 SVGAGI. CDR3 length equals 15 residues. The CDR3 spells CASSSTQGPENIQYF. The CDR3 nucleotides read TGTGCCAGCAGTTCAACACAGGGGCCCGAAAACATTCAGTACTTC.

The V call is TRBV5-1, the J call TRBJ2-5; tentative D call: TRBD2 (6 bases). The CDR3 sequence is 14 residues long. The V gene lost 6 bases and the J gene lost 4 bases, with 16 bases spanning the gap. The V gene's germline CDR1 is SGHRS and CDR2 YFSETQ. This chain's CDR3 is CASTYSGRLETQYF. The CDR3, as DNA: TGCGCCAGCACCTACAGCGGGCGCTTAGAGACCCAGTACTTC.

CDR3 residues: CSVGGRMNTEAFF. The DNA of the CDR3 is TGCAGCGTTGGCGGTAGGATGAACACTGAAGCTTTCTTT. The V call is TRBV29-1, the J call TRBJ1-1; D not certain. The ends were cut back, 4 bases at V and 0 bases at J, with 9 bases in the middle. The CDR3 runs 13 residues. Per germline, CDR1 SQVTM and CDR2 ANQGSEA.

This chain connects TRBV6-5 to TRBJ1-2, with 10 positions matching TRBD1. The V and J ends lost 6 bases and 6 bases, in that order; junction bases with no gene match: 4. The length of the CDR3 is 13 residues. From germline, CDR1 is MNHEY and CDR2 SVGAGI. In DNA, the CDR3 is TGTGCCAGCAGCTACGGACAGGGGGATGGCTACACCTTC. It is translated as CASSYGQGDGYTF.

V gene TRBV9 combines with J gene TRBJ1-4, with D perhaps matching TRBD1 (5 bases). The CDR3 consists of 15 residues. The germline gives CDR1 SGDLS, CDR2 YYNGEE. With 1 base removed from V and 5 bases from J, the gap between germline ends came to 12 bases. The CDR3 sequence: CASSVTGNTNEKLFF. CDR3 in DNA: TGTGCCAGCAGCGTAACAGGAAATACAAATGAAAAACTGTTTTTT.

The rearrangement links TRBV28 to TRBJ1-2; 8 bases are shared with TRBD1. The V gene end was trimmed by 5 bases and the J gene end by 8 bases; junction bases not matched to a gene: 7. CDR3 length: 13 residues. The germline CDR1 and CDR2 sequences are MDHEN and SYDVKM. CDR3 coding DNA: TGTGCCAGCAGTCTAGGACAGGGAGGGGGCTACACCTTC. Protein product: CASSLGQGGGYTF.